A single T cell receptor (beta chain) is shown here with its context. Using its own MiXCR run on the RACE reads, TCRdb lists one record per CDR3 protein. The data show tens of thousands of distinct CDR3 sequences, just under 10% seen once. This sample was taken from a study of human T cells and chemical hapten exposure. As for the study in general: The cohort included alopecia areata under or over 50% scalp, totalis and universalis.

Time point meaning: patch test 2, 6 weeks after DPC sensitization. The sample's treatment: therapeutic diphenylcyclopropenone sensitization with weekly scalp DPC. This CDR3 comprises 15 residues. J gave up 4 bases and V 7 bases, and 10 bases lay outside the gene matches. Germline V gene sequence: CDR1 MNHEY, CDR2 SVGAGI. The source is a woman between 45 and 65 years old with alopecia areata. Some clones in this sample may be carry-over from other donors' samples. This chain links TRBV6-5 with TRBJ2-3, with 8 bases fitting TRBD1. The sample consisted of whole blood, taken in connection with sensitization to the hapten diphenylcyclopropenone (DPC). The CDR3 DNA follows: TGTGCCAGCAAGATACAGGGGGGTTTTGCAGATACGCAGTATTTT. Translating it yields CASKIQGGFADTQYF.